The source of this T cell receptor beta chain is a study of blood T cell repertoires in COVID-19. Per the original data handling: Researchers report that nucleated cell counts were estimated from reference gene primer amplification. Using immunoSEQ multiplex PCR, the repertoire was profiled, and TCRdb retains in-frame clones only, with some absent. V and J calls and clone size come straight from that table; D and trimming were deduced from the DNA. The sample records tens of thousands of clones, about 82% being singletons. CDR3 size: 12 residues. CDR1 SGHRS and CDR2 YFSETQ come from the germline V gene. Trimming pared 2 bases from V and 7 bases from J, leaving 9 bases between.

The specimen was peripheral blood. The chain combines TRBV5-1 with TRBJ1-1; D is uncertain. The TCR was taken from a human donor in a cohort sampled during active COVID-19. CDR3 nucleotides: TGCGCCAGCAGCTTTACGGAGGGTGAAGCTTTCTTT. Protein product: CASSFTEGEAFF.